The following is a T cell receptor beta chain sequence with its context. The antigen remains unidentified. The junction departs from germline at one end; a sequencing error may be responsible. These data come from a study of cytomegalovirus exposure and HLA in healthy donors. Primers: 60 Vbeta forward and 13 Jbeta reverse. The data were produced by immunoSEQ multiplex PCR, yet TCRdb's version contains in-frame clones alone and is incomplete. The sample lists about 160,000 clones; about four fifths were seen once. Overall study results and limits: Analyzed later, most CMV-associated TCR beta chains appeared HLA-restricted.

Germline CDR1 reads SGHDT; CDR2 reads YYEEEE. The CDR3 extends over 14 amino acids. The V gene is TRBV5-6, the J gene TRBJ1-6; D call uncertain. The origin of this receptor is a young man in good health and CMV-seronegative. Sequences were obtained from PBMCs. The CDR3 bases are TGTGTCAGCAGCTTGGGTCGTGGCGGGTCACCCCTCCACTTT. It is translated as CVSSLGRGGSPLHF.